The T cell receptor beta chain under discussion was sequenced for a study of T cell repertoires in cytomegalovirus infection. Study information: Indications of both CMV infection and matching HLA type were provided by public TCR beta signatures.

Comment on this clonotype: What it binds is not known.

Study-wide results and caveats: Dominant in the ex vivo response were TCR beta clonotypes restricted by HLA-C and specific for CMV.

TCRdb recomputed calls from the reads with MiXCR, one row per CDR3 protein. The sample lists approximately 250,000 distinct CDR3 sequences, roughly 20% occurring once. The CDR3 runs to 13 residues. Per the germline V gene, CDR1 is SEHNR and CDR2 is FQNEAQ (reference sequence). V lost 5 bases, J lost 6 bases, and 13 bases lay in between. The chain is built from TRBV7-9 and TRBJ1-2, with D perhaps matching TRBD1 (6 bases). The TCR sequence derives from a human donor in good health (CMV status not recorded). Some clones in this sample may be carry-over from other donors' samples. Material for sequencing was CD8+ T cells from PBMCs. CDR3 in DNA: TGTGCCAGCAGCCCCCTCGGGGGCAATGGCTACACCTTC. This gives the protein CASSPLGGNGYTF. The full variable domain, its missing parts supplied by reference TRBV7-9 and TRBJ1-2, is DTGVSQNPRHKITKRGQNVTFRCDPISEHNRLYWYRQTLGQGPEFLTYFQNEAQLEKSRLLSDRFSAERPKGSFSTLEIQRTEQGDSAMYLCASSPLGGNGYTFGSGTRLTVV.